This T cell receptor (beta chain) was documented in a study of human thymus T cells. Study-level points and caveats: Apparent skewing of V and J gene usage characterized both thymic and blood repertoires.

This CDR3 contains 14 residues. CDR1 and CDR2 from the germline V gene are SGHTA and FQGNSA. Trimming cost V 0 bases and J 5 bases, with 10 bases left between them. Profiled with immunoSEQ multiplex PCR; TCRdb holds only in-frame clones, not every one. The sample records tens of thousands of clones, 94% being singletons. Immunologically healthy infants in Finland undergoing congenital heart defect surgery were the donors. During surgery, about 0.5-1 mL peripheral blood was drawn from four of eight donors. As concerns this clone: Antigen: not known.

This TCR was sampled from a boy in the first two years of life with a congenital heart defect but otherwise immunologically healthy. Sequenced material: blood. The chain combines TRBV7-2 with TRBJ1-2; a possible D gene is TRBD1 (6 bases). The CDR3 sequence is CASSLAWQGYGYTF. The DNA of the CDR3 is TGTGCCAGCAGCTTAGCTTGGCAGGGGTATGGCTACACCTTC.